This T cell receptor beta chain stems from a study of blood T cell repertoires in COVID-19. The overall study: Samples taken during acute and convalescent COVID-19 were collected in the United States, Italy and Spain. PBMCs, B-cell-depleted T cells, or T cells were the source of the cDNA or gDNA that made up the material.

The V gene's germline CDR1 is SEHNR and CDR2 FQNEAQ (reference sequence). Between the trimmed V and J ends, which lost 5 bases and 8 bases, there was a span of 12 bases. The length of the CDR3 is 12 residues. Assay used: immunoSEQ multiplex PCR; TCRdb lists only in-frame clones, some missing. This table holds some 110,000 clones, 65% to 85% found once. The rearrangement joins TRBV7-9 to TRBJ1-2; possible D gene TRBD1, 5 bases. Sequences were obtained from peripheral blood. The clonotype originates from a woman in her 70s with acute or convalescent COVID-19. The CDR3 sequence is CASSQGDGGYTF. The CDR3 DNA follows: TGTGCCAGCAGCCAAGGGGATGGGGGCTACACCTTC.